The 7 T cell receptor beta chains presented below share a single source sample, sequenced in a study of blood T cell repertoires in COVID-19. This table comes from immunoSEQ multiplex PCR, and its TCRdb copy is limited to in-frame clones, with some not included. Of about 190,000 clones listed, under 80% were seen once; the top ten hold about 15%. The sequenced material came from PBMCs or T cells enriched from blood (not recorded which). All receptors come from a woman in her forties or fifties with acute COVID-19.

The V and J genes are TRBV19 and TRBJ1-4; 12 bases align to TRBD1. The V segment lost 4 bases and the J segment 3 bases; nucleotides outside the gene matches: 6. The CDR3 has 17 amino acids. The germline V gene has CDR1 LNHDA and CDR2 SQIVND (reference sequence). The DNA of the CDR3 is TGTGCCAGTAGTAACCGGGACAGGGGGCTCGCTAATGAAAAACTGTTTTTT. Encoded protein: CASSNRDRGLANEKLFF.

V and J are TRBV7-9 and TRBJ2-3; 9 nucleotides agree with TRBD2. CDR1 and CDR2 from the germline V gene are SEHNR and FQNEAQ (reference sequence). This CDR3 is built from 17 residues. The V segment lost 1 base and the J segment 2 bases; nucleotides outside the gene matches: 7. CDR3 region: CASSLDLAGSFTDTQYF. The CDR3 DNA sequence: TGTGCCAGCAGCTTAGACCTAGCGGGGTCGTTCACAGATACGCAGTATTTT. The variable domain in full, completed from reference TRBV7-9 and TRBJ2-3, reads DTGVSQNPRHKITKRGQNVTFRCDPISEHNRLYWYRQTLGQGPEFLTYFQNEAQLEKSRLLSDRFSAERPKGSFSTLEIQRTEQGDSAMYLCASSLDLAGSFTDTQYFGPGTRLTVL.

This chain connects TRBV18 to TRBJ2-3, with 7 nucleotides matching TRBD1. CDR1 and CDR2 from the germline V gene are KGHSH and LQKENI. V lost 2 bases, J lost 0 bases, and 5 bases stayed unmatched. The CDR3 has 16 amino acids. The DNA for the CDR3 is TGTGCCAGCTCACCAGGGCCGGGACAGAGCACAGATACGCAGTATTTT. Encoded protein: CASSPGPGQSTDTQYF.

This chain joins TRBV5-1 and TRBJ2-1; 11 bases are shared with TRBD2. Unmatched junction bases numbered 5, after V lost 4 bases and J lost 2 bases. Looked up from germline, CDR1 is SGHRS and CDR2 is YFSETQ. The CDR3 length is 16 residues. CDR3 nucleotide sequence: TGCGCCAGCAGCGTCTTAGCGGGGGGGGCCTACAATGAGCAGTTCTTC. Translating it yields CASSVLAGGAYNEQFF.

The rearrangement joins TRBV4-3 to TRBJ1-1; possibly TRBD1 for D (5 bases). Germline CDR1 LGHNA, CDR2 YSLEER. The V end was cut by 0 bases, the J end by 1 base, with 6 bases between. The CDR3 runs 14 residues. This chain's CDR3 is CASSQDRENTEAFF. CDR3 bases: TGCGCCAGCAGCCAAGACAGGGAGAACACTGAAGCTTTCTTT.

The CDR3 coding sequence is TGTGCCAGCAGTTTATTAAAGGGGGCTAGCGGCTACACCTTC. It encodes CASSLLKGASGYTF. The chain employs TRBV28 and TRBJ1-2; 7 nucleotides align to TRBD1. The CDR3 spans 14 residues. The ends lost 1 base at V and 8 bases at J; junction bases unmatched: 7. Germline assignment: CDR1 MDHEN and CDR2 SYDVKM.

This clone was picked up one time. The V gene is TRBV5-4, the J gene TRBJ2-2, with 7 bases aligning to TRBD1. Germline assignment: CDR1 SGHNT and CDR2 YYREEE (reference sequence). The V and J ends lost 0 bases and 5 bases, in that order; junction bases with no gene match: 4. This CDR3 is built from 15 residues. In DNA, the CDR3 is TGTGCCAGCAGCTTGGAGGGGGCGGAAACCGGGGAGCTGTTTTTT. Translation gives CASSLEGAETGELFF.